The source of this T cell receptor beta chain is a study of blood T cells in healthy people across ages. For the second PCR, which ran for about 6 to 11 cycles, a sample-barcoded 5' primer and a J-beta primer mix were used. In TCRdb, the 5' RACE reads were re-called with MiXCR into one record per CDR3 protein. Of over 1,300,000 distinct CDR3 sequences listed, roughly 64% are singletons. In this sample, this clonotype turned up a few times. One base away lies a much larger clone, so this may be a sequencing read error. The CDR3 runs 15 residues. Germline V gene lookup returns CDR1 MGHRA and CDR2 YSYEKL. Trimming stripped 0 bases from V and 9 bases from J, with 18 bases between.

This sequence originates from a man aged 18-30 years in good health. Source material: blood. The chain has TRBV4-1 and TRBJ2-7, with unresolved D. CDR3 nucleotides: TGCGCCAGCAGCCAAGATATGTCCGGGTGGTTGGGGCAGTACTTC. Its translation is CASSQDMSGWLGQYF.